The T cell receptor beta chain under discussion was sequenced for a study of breast tumors, draining lymph nodes, adjacent tissues. Study-wide findings and caveats: Tumor repertoires ranked between lymph nodes and nontumor tissue in diversity, with V and J gene preferences. Luminal-like breast cancer showed significantly greater tumor-nontumor repertoire similarity than basal-like breast cancer did.

Breast cancer patients provided tissue from their axillary draining lymph nodes. The sample holds many counts of this clonotype. The target antigen is unknown. TCRdb re-derived calls from the multiplex PCR reads in MiXCR, one entry per CDR3 protein. The data hold roughly 110,000 distinct CDR3 sequences, with roughly 33% observed a single time. CDR1 and CDR2 from the germline V gene are MDHEN and SYDVKM. Unmatched junction bases numbered 6, after V lost 4 bases and J lost 5 bases. The CDR3 extends over 15 amino acids. The chain has TRBV28 and TRBJ2-3, with 10 bases fitting TRBD1. This sequence was found in a female donor with breast cancer. Some clones in this sample may be carry-over from other donors' samples. The source material was axillary lymph node tissue. As DNA, the CDR3 is TGTGCCAGCAGTTCGGGGACAGGGGTGGTAGATACGCAGTATTTT. Residues: CASSSGTGVVDTQYF.